This T cell receptor (beta chain) was retrieved from a study of metastatic and nonmetastatic thyroid tumors. Study summary: Malignant thyroid and benign thyroid patients provided blood and tumor or nodule tissue whose repertoires were compared.

A note on this clone: Antigen specificity is unknown.

Between the trimmed V and J ends, which lost 0 bases and 0 bases, there was a span of 11 bases. CDR1 MNHEY and CDR2 SVGAGI come from the germline V gene. CDR3 length: 17 residues. The study's findings and limits: It was reportedly found that TCR beta diversity was significantly higher in malignant thyroid tumors than in benign nodules, a difference seen in both blood and tumor samples.

The entire patient cohort was treatment-naive prior to thyroid surgery. TCRdb used MiXCR to call clones anew from the PCR reads. This table holds about 15,000 clones, approximately 23% found once. The TCR sequence derives from a female donor with papillary thyroid cancer or a benign thyroid nodule (not recorded which). Some clones in this sample may be carry-over from other donors' samples. V and J are TRBV6-5 and TRBJ1-4; D unresolved. Sequencing input: tumor tissue. DNA for the CDR3: TGTGCCAGCAGTTACTCGTTGGTAGGAGCAACTAATGAAAAACTGTTTTTT. Translating gives CASSYSLVGATNEKLFF.